This passage covers 10 T cell receptor beta chains from one sample sequenced in a study of blood T cells in healthy people across ages. Then a second PCR, running about 6 to 11 cycles, was carried out with a sample-barcoded 5' primer and a J-beta primer mix. TCRdb re-called the 5' RACE reads with MiXCR, one entry per CDR3 protein. The repertoire holds around 800,000 distinct CDR3 sequences, with about half as singletons. Sequenced: blood. The source is an elderly man in good health.

This clonotype was seen a handful of times. A read error is possible here, since a much larger clone lies one base away. CDR3 region: CSVERDGLLKGNEQYF. The CDR3 bases are TGCAGCGTTGAGCGCGATGGACTCCTAAAGGGTAATGAGCAGTACTTC. This chain joins TRBV29-1 and TRBJ2-7, with D maybe TRBD2 (5 bases). CDR1 is SQVTM and CDR2 is ANQGSEA in the germline V gene. Trimming removed 3 bases from V and 7 bases from J, with 25 bases in between. This CDR3 comprises 16 residues.

This clonotype has a count of ten or more. This chain connects TRBV7-2 to TRBJ2-2; D gene unclear. This CDR3 is built from 13 residues. Germline loops: CDR1 SGHTA, CDR2 FQGNSA. V lost 1 base, J lost 6 bases, and 6 bases lay in between. The CDR3 loop is CASSLDRPGELFF. The CDR3 bases are TGTGCCAGCAGCTTAGACCGTCCCGGGGAGCTGTTTTTT.

The CDR3 is CASSWEASGRAPHNEQFF. The CDR3 coding sequence is TGTGCCAGCAGTTGGGAAGCTAGCGGGAGGGCCCCCCACAATGAGCAGTTCTTC. The V call is TRBV28, the J call TRBJ2-1, with 12 bases matching TRBD2. The V gene end was trimmed by 4 bases and the J gene end by 5 bases; junction bases not matched to a gene: 12. Looked up from germline, CDR1 is MDHEN and CDR2 is SYDVKM. The CDR3 is made up of 18 amino acids.

The V call is TRBV6-5, the J call TRBJ1-6; 7 positions match TRBD1. CDR3 size: 16 residues. Trimming at V came to 1 base and at J to 2 bases, leaving 2 bases not matched to a gene. Germline V gene lookup returns CDR1 MNHEY and CDR2 SVGAGI. CDR3: CASSYFGQAYNSPLHF. The CDR3 nucleotides are TGTGCCAGCAGTTACTTTGGACAGGCCTATAATTCACCCCTCCACTTT.

This clonotype was observed a few times. The chain employs TRBV20-1 and TRBJ2-7, with 11 bases that match TRBD2. Germline CDR1 DFQATT, CDR2 SNEGSKA (reference sequence). Trimming at V came to 6 bases and at J to 4 bases, leaving 11 bases not matched to a gene. The CDR3 runs 15 residues. The CDR3 region is CSAELRTSGYYEQYF. The DNA of the CDR3 is TGCAGTGCCGAACTAAGGACTAGCGGGTATTACGAGCAGTACTTC.

V usage is TRBV20-1 and J usage is TRBJ1-1; 7 positions agree with TRBD1. Germline-derived CDR1 and CDR2 are DFQATT and SNEGSKA (reference sequence). The CDR3 runs 14 residues. V trimming: 0 bases; J trimming: 2 bases; junction bases outside the gene matches: 3. Here the CDR3 DNA reads TGCAGTGCTAGAGAGGACAGGAGTAACACTGAAGCTTTCTTT. This codes for CSAREDRSNTEAFF.

This clonotype showed up many times. This sequence joins TRBV7-3 and TRBJ2-1; D gene uncertain. Germline values: CDR1 SGHTA, CDR2 FQGTGA. V was trimmed by 3 bases and J by 5 bases, leaving 8 bases between them. CDR3 length: 13 residues. As DNA, the CDR3 is TGTGCCAGCAGCTTGAACCGGAACAATGAGCAGTTCTTC. It yields the protein CASSLNRNNEQFF.

The gene calls are TRBV11-2 and TRBJ2-1; D is undetermined. The germline V gene has CDR1 SGHAT and CDR2 FQNNGV. Trimming shortened V by 0 bases and J by 7 bases, and 10 bases separated the two germline ends. The CDR3 loop spans 14 amino acids. CDR3 nucleotides: TGTGCCAGCAGCTTAGATCGGTTCGGTAATGAGCAGTTCTTC. It yields the protein CASSLDRFGNEQFF.

This clonotype appeared once. The chain combines TRBV9 with TRBJ2-1; D gene uncertain. The V gene's germline CDR1 is SGDLS and CDR2 YYNGEE. This CDR3 spans 15 amino acids. V lost 0 bases and J lost 7, with 14 bases in between. CDR3: CASSVEGRATNEQFF. DNA for the CDR3: TGTGCCAGCAGCGTAGAAGGCCGAGCAACGAATGAGCAGTTCTTC.

The V call is TRBV4-3, the J call TRBJ2-5; 12 bases agree with TRBD2. Germline V gene sequence: CDR1 LGHNA, CDR2 YSLEER. The J segment lost 5 bases and the V segment lost 0 bases, leaving 7 bases of the junction unmatched. There are 17 residues in the CDR3. CDR3 sequence reads: CASSQDRLAGGGETQYF. CDR3 DNA sequence: TGCGCCAGCAGCCAAGATAGGCTAGCGGGAGGGGGCGAGACCCAGTACTTC.